These 6 T cell receptor beta chains came from one sample sequenced in a study of T cell repertoires in cytomegalovirus infection. No cognate antigen is known for these TCRs. TCRdb re-called the reads through MiXCR, storing one row per CDR3 protein. The sample records 750,000 to 950,000 distinct CDR3 sequences, about 28% being singletons. This sample comprised cultured CD8+ T cells from PBMCs, obtained from culture after CMV antigen stimulation. Every receptor here comes from a human donor in good health (CMV status not recorded). Some clones in this sample may be carry-over from other donors' samples.

The chain recombines TRBV10-2 with TRBJ1-5; D ambiguous. CDR1 and CDR2 from the germline V gene are WSHSY and SAAADI. Between the trimmed V and J ends, which lost 2 bases and 8 bases, there was a span of 13 bases. CDR3 length: 14 amino acids. The DNA of the CDR3 is TGCGCCAGCAGTGAGGGCTCGGCTCCGGAGCCCCAGCATTTT. It codes for CASSEGSAPEPQHF.

The J gene is TRBJ2-3, the V gene TRBV7-9, with 7 bases that match TRBD2. Germline V gives CDR1 SEHNR, CDR2 FQNEAQ (reference sequence). This CDR3 is built from 16 residues. J gave up 2 bases and V 4 bases, and 9 bases lay outside the gene matches. The DNA for the CDR3 is TGTGCCAGCAGCTCCGTAGTACTAGCGACCACAGATACGCAGTATTTT. This gives the protein CASSSVVLATTDTQYF.

The chain combines TRBV27 with TRBJ1-6; 7 bases match TRBD1. The CDR3 loop spans 19 amino acids. From germline, CDR1 is MNHEY and CDR2 SMNVEV (reference sequence). V gave up 5 bases and J gave up 2 bases; unmatched junction bases: 15. The CDR3 coding sequence is TGTGCCAGCAGTCCCAGTACAACCGGGACAGTAACCTATAATTCACCCCTCCACTTT. Protein sequence: CASSPSTTGTVTYNSPLHF.

With regard to this clonotype: One end of the junction varies from germline; a read error may be responsible. The chain joins TRBV7-6 to TRBJ2-5; D is perhaps TRBD1 (6 bases). This CDR3 has 16 amino acids. The germline V gene has CDR1 SGHVS and CDR2 FNYEAQ. In DNA form, the CDR3 reads TGTGCTAGCAGCCTGGGACACCGGCTTCGACAAGAGACCCAGTACTTC. Translating it yields CASSLGHRLRQETQYF.

This clonotype was seen more than once but under ten times. This chain joins TRBV18 and TRBJ2-7; 7 bases are a match to TRBD1. The ends lost 4 bases at V and 4 bases at J; junction bases unmatched: 7. The CDR3 is made up of 14 amino acids. CDR1 and CDR2 from the germline V gene are KGHSH and LQKENI. CDR3 nucleotides: TGTGCCAGCTCACTGGGACAGAGAGATTACGAGCAGTACTTC. Its protein is CASSLGQRDYEQYF.

This clonotype occurred many times. The V call is TRBV6-1, the J call TRBJ2-1; tentatively, D is TRBD2 (5 bases). The V end lost 4 bases, the J end lost 5 bases, and 27 bases lay between the germline ends. This CDR3 region has 19 residues. CDR1 and CDR2 (germline): MNHNS, SASEGT. DNA of the CDR3: TGTGCCAGCAGTGTTACTGAAAGCTTATGGACGCTGGAGGACAATGAGCAGTTCTTC. It codes for CASSVTESLWTLEDNEQFF.